The 17 T cell receptor beta chains below come from one sample, sequenced in a study of shared clonotypes between healthy human individuals (dated by TCRdb to about 2020). CD8 naive samples consisted of CD45RO-negative cells that were positively selected for CCR7, yielding a CD45RA+CCR7+ population without TemRA cells. Library prep was done by the immunoSEQ multiplex PCR assay. TCRdb provides this immuneACCESS table in a form limited to in-frame rearrangements. Some clones are lacking; in checked studies, under half of them reflect an unresolved V gene, and why the rest are absent is not known. For this sample the table gives about 680,000 clones, of which roughly 94% were detected only once. 24% of the sample rests with the top ten. Material: naive CD8+ T cells sorted from blood. The intended sense of this specimen's cell subset or site label: CD45RA+CCR7+. The receptors come from a man aged 25 to 45 in good health.

This sequence joins TRBV4-1 and TRBJ2-1, with D possibly matching TRBD2 (7 bases). The V gene's germline CDR1 is MGHRA and CDR2 YSYEKL. With 3 bases removed from V and 5 bases from J, the gap between germline ends came to 11 bases. This CDR3 spans 14 amino acids. CDR3 coding DNA: TGCGCCAGCAGCCACCCGGGGGGCCACAATGAGCAGTTCTTC. This translates into CASSHPGGHNEQFF.

This clone was observed once. The chain combines TRBV27 with TRBJ1-5; maybe TRBD1 (6 bases). The CDR3 is 13 amino acids. Germline CDR1 reads MNHEY; CDR2 reads SMNVEV (reference sequence). Trimming took 6 bases from V and 5 from J, leaving 11 bases between them. The CDR3 DNA follows: TGTGCCAGCAGCGGGGACATCGATCAGCCCCAGCATTTT. Translated: CASSGDIDQPQHF.

The chain carries TRBV7-9 and TRBJ2-3, with 13 positions matching TRBD2. Trimming cost V 5 bases and J 3 bases; bases outside gene matches: 11. The CDR3 has 18 amino acids. From germline, CDR1 is SEHNR and CDR2 FQNEAQ (reference sequence). This CDR3 is CASSGRTSGSYRTDTQYF. In nucleotides, the CDR3 is TGTGCCAGCAGCGGGAGGACTAGCGGGAGCTATAGGACAGATACGCAGTATTTT.

The CDR3: CSVGTTGYTGELFF. The CDR3, as DNA: TGCAGCGTAGGGACGACAGGGTATACCGGGGAGCTGTTTTTT. The chain recombines TRBV29-1 with TRBJ2-2, with 7 bases that match TRBD1. The CDR3 has 14 amino acids. CDR1 and CDR2 (germline): SQVTM, ANQGSEA. The junction had 9 bases not matched to a gene; V was cut back by 6 bases and J by 5 bases.

The chain recombines TRBV7-6 with TRBJ2-5; the D is unclear. The CDR3 extends over 13 amino acids. V was shortened by 3 bases and J by 0 bases, with 5 bases between the two germline ends. CDR1 and CDR2 from the germline V gene are SGHVS and FNYEAQ. CDR3 coding DNA: TGTGCCAGCAGCTTCCTGTACCAAGAGACCCAGTACTTC. Translating gives CASSFLYQETQYF. The whole variable domain, filled in from reference TRBV7-6 and TRBJ2-5, reads GAGVSQSPRYKVTKRGQDVALRCDPISGHVSLYWYRQALGQGPEFLTYFNYEAQQDKSGLPNDRFSAERPEGSISTLTIQRTEQRDSAMYRCASSFLYQETQYFGPGTRLLVL.

The V and J genes are TRBV5-4 and TRBJ2-7, with 9 bases lining up with TRBD2. J lost 1 base, V lost 1 base, and 6 bases had no gene match. Germline CDR1 is SGHNT and CDR2 is YYREEE (reference sequence). The CDR3 runs to 16 residues. The CDR3 nucleotides read TGTGCCAGCAGCTTGATTAGCGGGAGTGAGTCCTACGAGCAGTACTTC. Amino acid sequence: CASSLISGSESYEQYF. Using reference TRBV5-4 and TRBJ2-7 for the parts outside the CDR3, the full variable domain is ETGVTQSPTHLIKTRGQQVTLRCSSQSGHNTVSWYQQALGQGPQFIFQYYREEENGRGNFPPRFSGLQFPNYSSELNVNALELDDSALYLCASSLISGSESYEQYFGPGTRLTVT.

This clone was detected a few times. The V gene is TRBV6-4, the J gene TRBJ2-3; D ambiguous. This CDR3 contains 15 residues. Trimming removed 7 bases from V and 2 bases from J, with 16 bases in between. Germline values: CDR1 MRHNA, CDR2 SNTAGT. CDR3 nucleotides: TGTGCCAGCAAGCTATCAGACTCGGACACAGATACGCAGTATTTT. Its protein is CASKLSDSDTDTQYF.

Here the CDR3 reads CASSARGDYEQYF. Written as DNA, the CDR3 is TGCGCCAGCAGCGCCAGGGGGGACTACGAGCAGTACTTC. The J gene is TRBJ2-7, the V gene TRBV4-1; D is possibly TRBD1 (7 bases). Germline V lookup: CDR1 MGHRA, CDR2 YSYEKL. The CDR3 is made up of 13 amino acids. With 5 bases removed from V and 3 bases from J, the gap between germline ends came to 11 bases.

This clone has only one observation. The chain combines TRBV6-1 with TRBJ2-7; D is unclear. The length of the CDR3 is 15 residues. V was cut by 1 base and J by 2 bases, with 12 bases left in between. Germline V gene lookup returns CDR1 MNHNS and CDR2 SASEGT. The CDR3 protein is CASSEVDALTYEQYF. In DNA form, the CDR3 reads TGTGCCAGCAGTGAAGTTGACGCACTAACCTACGAGCAGTACTTC.

The rearrangement links TRBV7-9 to TRBJ1-1; a possible D gene is TRBD1 (6 bases). CDR1 SEHNR and CDR2 FQNEAQ come from the germline V gene (reference sequence). V lost 2 bases and J 1 base, leaving 11 bases between the germline ends. The CDR3 runs 15 residues. The DNA of the CDR3 is TGTGCCAGCAGCTTATCAGGGGCGAGGAACACTGAAGCTTTCTTT. Amino acid sequence: CASSLSGARNTEAFF.

To note about this clone: Sequence at one end of the junction differs from germline and may be a read error. The chain's CDR3 is CASSPGLAGGPRPGELFF. The DNA of the CDR3 is TGTGCTAGCAGCCCAGGACTAGCGGGAGGGCCTAGGCCCGGGGAGCTGTTTTTT. This chain connects TRBV7-7 to TRBJ2-2; TRBD2 matches at 15 bases. From germline, CDR1 is SSHAT and CDR2 FNYEAQ (reference sequence). This CDR3 spans 18 amino acids.

This clone was recorded once. The V call is TRBV20-1, the J call TRBJ2-3; tentative D call: TRBD2 (5 bases). The germline V gene has CDR1 DFQATT and CDR2 SNEGSKA (reference sequence). The V gene lost 1 base and the J gene lost 14 bases, with 13 bases spanning the gap. The CDR3 has 11 amino acids. The CDR3 nucleotides are TGCAGTGCTAGAGTGGGCGGGCGGAGGTATTTT. This encodes CSARVGGRRYF.

The V call is TRBV2, the J call TRBJ2-7, with 12 bases that match TRBD2. The CDR3 spans 15 residues. Trimming cost V 8 bases and J 6 bases; bases outside gene matches: 11. Germline CDR1 SNHLY, CDR2 FYNNEI. The chain's CDR3 is CASGTSTSGSSEQYF. For the CDR3, the DNA is TGTGCCAGCGGGACTTCGACTAGCGGGAGTAGCGAGCAGTACTTC.

V gene TRBV28 combines with J gene TRBJ2-7; TRBD1 matches 7 bases. This CDR3 has 13 amino acids. Per germline, CDR1 MDHEN and CDR2 SYDVKM. The V and J ends lost 4 bases and 3 bases, in that order; junction bases with no gene match: 3. The CDR3 loop reads CASSSDRSYEQYF. CDR3 DNA sequence: TGTGCCAGCAGTTCGGACAGGAGCTACGAGCAGTACTTC. Full variable domain (missing parts from reference TRBV28 and TRBJ2-7): DVKVTQSSRYLVKRTGEKVFLECVQDMDHENMFWYRQDPGLGLRLIYFSYDVKMKEKGDIPEGYSVSREKKERFSLILESASTNQTSMYLCASSSDRSYEQYFGPGTRLTVT.

The chain couples TRBV7-6 to TRBJ2-7, with a possible D match to TRBD2 (5 bases). CDR3 length equals 12 residues. Trimming pared 11 bases from V and 5 bases from J, leaving 16 bases between. Per germline, CDR1 SGHVS and CDR2 FNYEAQ. The CDR3 sequence: CASSGLEDEQYF. For the CDR3, the DNA is TGTGCCTCCTCGGGGTTGGAGGACGAGCAGTACTTC.

V and J are TRBV6-1 and TRBJ2-1; 9 nucleotides align to TRBD1. CDR1 is MNHNS and CDR2 is SASEGT in the germline V gene. The CDR3 is 15 amino acids. With V trimmed by 4 bases and J by 2 bases, 3 bases remained unmatched. The CDR3 DNA reads as TGTGCCAGCAGTGGGGGACAGGGCCCCTACAATGAGCAGTTCTTC. Translation: CASSGGQGPYNEQFF.

The chain couples TRBV30 to TRBJ1-2; no clear D gene. Per the germline V gene, CDR1 is GTSNPN and CDR2 is SVGIG (reference sequence). Trimming pared 3 bases from V and 4 bases from J, leaving 15 bases between. CDR3 size: 14 residues. The CDR3 protein is CAWSITSTGYGYTF. In DNA, the CDR3 is TGTGCCTGGAGCATAACCTCAACTGGCTATGGCTACACCTTC.